This T cell receptor beta chain was recovered during a study of T cell repertoires in cytomegalovirus infection. Study-wide results and limits: Carriers of CMV plus the relevant HLA were identified by cumulative public TCR beta family frequency. CMV-specific TCR beta clonotypes restricted by HLA-C dominated the ex vivo response.

TCRdb re-derived calls from the reads in MiXCR, one entry per CDR3 protein. This sample has around 350,000 distinct CDR3 sequences, with about a sixth found just once. Trimming took 8 bases from V and 9 from J, leaving 20 bases between them. Germline V gene lookup returns CDR1 ENHRY and CDR2 SYGVKD. This CDR3 has 14 amino acids. Notes on this clonotype: Its antigen is unidentified.

This chain joins TRBV10-3 and TRBJ2-1; tentatively, D is TRBD2 (6 bases). The source of this sequence is a human donor in good health (CMV status not recorded). Some clones in this sample may be carry-over from other donors' samples. Sequencing input: PBMCs. CDR3 in DNA: TGTGCCATCTCTGGGCGGGGTTTTGAGTTTGAGCAGTTCTTC. Protein sequence: CAISGRGFEFEQFF.